The present entry profiles one T cell receptor beta chain with its context. The entry originates in a study of CD4 T cells in relation to SARS-CoV-2 and coronaviruses. In the study overall: The HLA restriction of the shared crossreactive spike epitopes was mapped.

The unexposed donors gave CD4+ T cells in about 2011-2018, prior to COVID-19. The germline V gene has CDR1 LNHDA and CDR2 SQIVND (reference sequence). CDR3 length equals 13 residues. V shed 5 bases and J shed 8 bases, with 12 bases lying between them. Uncultured naive and memory CD4+ T cells supplied DNA for deep TCR-beta sequencing. TCRdb's copy holds only in-frame clones and misses some; the assay was immunoSEQ multiplex PCR. The data contain approximately 59,000 clones, more than 75% of them singletons. The rearrangement links TRBV19 to TRBJ1-4; no clear D. This receptor was taken from a human donor in good health. The sequencing input was memory CD4+ T cells from PBMCs. For the CDR3, the DNA is TGTGCCAGTAGTGTGACGAAGTGGGAAAAACTGTTTTTT. This gives the protein CASSVTKWEKLFF.